This T cell receptor (beta chain) was obtained from a study of shared clonotypes between healthy human individuals (dated by TCRdb to the early 2020s). Background on the whole study: The cohort included a few men and a couple of women between 18 and 49 years of age. For each donor, CD4 naive and CD4 memory were each run on three plates, CD8 naive on two plates, and CD8 memory on one plate. Different laboratories and diverse techniques were used to prepare libraries and sequence TCR repertoires, to increase sequencing depth and limit assay-specific biases. The study deeply sequenced blood TCR repertoires of about 5 healthy adults to estimate repertoire size and the extent of clonotype sharing between individuals. Leukapheresis yielded between about 0.85 and 9.5 billion PBMCs per donor. The investigation overall reported the following: About 4.5% of naive CD4, more than 3% of naive CD8, roughly 2.4% of memory CD4, and 0.4% of memory CD8 clonotypes were shared across a few donors. Estimated clonotype richness was generally larger for naive than for memory subsets. Incomplete sequencing was indicated by rarefaction of sorted-subset datasets, despite the large sequencing depth. Clonotypes shared by all four sorted-subset donors showed higher generation probabilities than non-shared clonotypes. Because the study included a small number of donors, the genetic and exposure-history diversity represented was limited. Pairwise subsampling led to the expectation that sequencing depth would affect the degree of clonotype sharing among donors. Only blood was sampled, and tissue TCR repertoires likely differ from those in blood.

The donors were healthy, HIV-negative adults with no recently reported acute infections or vaccinations. Every donor was a Caucasian adult residing in Nashville, Tennessee, USA. Magnetic negative selection was used to enrich CD4+ T cells, after which naive cells were positively selected on CD45RA and the negative fraction became the memory subset. After blood collection by leukapheresis, PBMCs were isolated using Ficoll-Histopaque density gradient centrifugation and then cryopreserved in the vapor phase of liquid nitrogen. Purity and quantity of every magnetically sorted T cell population were checked by analytical flow cytometry. Each sorted fraction had its genomic DNA isolated and then quantified by UV absorbance on a Nanodrop 2000c. Of note for this clone: The target of this receptor is not known. Base qualities are not at hand, and no much larger clone is one base apart.

Using the deep immunoSEQ assay, multiplex PCR amplified TCR CDR3 regions from genomic DNA. Extracted genomic DNA from each cell subset was distributed evenly across all wells of several immunoSEQ 96-well plates, and each plate was treated as a replicate. For sorted subsets, about 210 ng of genomic DNA, equivalent to 30,000 or so T cell genomes, went into each replicate PCR. Purified libraries were quantified with a Qubit 3.0 fluorometer, sized on a Bioanalyzer 2100, and re-quantified with the KAPA Library Quantification kit. Every immunoSEQ 96-well plate was sequenced on a dedicated single-read 150-cycle Illumina NextSeq 550 flow cell. The study's processing was this. The immunoSEQ output contained only junctional sequences without quality scores, so filtering could not match that applied to full-length reads. To assign V/J genes and CDR3, sequences were annotated using PyIR, a Python wrapper for IgBLAST v1.9, with IMGT germline references. Reads were removed for weak V/J assignments (E-value above 1e-6), missing CDR3, stop codons, out-of-frame junctions, or ambiguous translated residues. V3J clonotypes were defined as sequences sharing the same inferred V gene, J gene, and CDR3 amino acid sequence. Percentage overlap between repertoires was computed as shared unique clonotypes divided by the size of the smaller repertoire. RTK rarefaction, the Chao1 estimator, and Recon v2.1 estimates of unobserved clonotypes were used to assess repertoire richness. OLGA was used to compute generation probabilities for all TCRbeta clonotypes that the gDNA method yielded from a few donors. What TCRdb holds here is the immuneACCESS table cut down to in-frame rearrangements. Part of the clones is not present; checked against another copy, under half of the missing clones reflect an unresolved V gene, and the others are unexplained. The V and J calls and clone size were taken over from that table, and D and trimming were inferred from the DNA. The sample table contains just over 2,000,000 clones; only one count was recorded for 85% to 95% of them. The top ten clones comprise around 0.13% of the sample.

A distance of 17 bases separates the germline ends of V and J, which lose 6 bases and 0 bases respectively. Including cysteine and phenylalanine, the CDR3 has 17 amino acids. Left in the record is the CDR3 DNA by itself, 51 bases read in frame from the first base. The germline V gene (reference sequence) yields LNHDA for CDR1 and SQIVND for CDR2. Here the chain combines TRBV19 and TRBJ1-4; TRBD1 is a weak D gene call, 6 bases matching. The TCR originated in a young man in good health. The sample comprised naive CD4+ T cells sorted from blood. Read against the paper, the sample's cell subset or site label means: CD45RA+ positively selected. The CDR3 reads CASSLIQGFTTNEKLFF. The DNA is as follows: TGTGCCAGTAGCCTTATACAGGGATTCACAACTAATGAAAAACTGTTTTTT. With the rest looked up from the reference TRBV19 and TRBJ1-4 genes rather than sequenced, the full variable domain is DGGITQSPKYLFRKEGQNVTLSCEQNLNHDAMYWYRQDPGQGLRLIYYSQIVNDFQKGDIAEGYSVSREKKESFPLTVTSAQKNPTAFYLCASSLIQGFTTNEKLFFGSGTQLSVL.